This T cell receptor (beta chain) was profiled in a study of PD-L1 blockade in urothelial cancer. Study details: Counts from blood samples showed a median of 141,255 T cells.

Using immunoSEQ multiplex PCR, the repertoire was profiled, and TCRdb retains in-frame clones only, with some absent. The sample has some 40,000 clones; about 89% are singletons. Time point specified: peripheral blood 6 weeks after treatment start. The V end was cut by 8 bases, the J end by 7 bases, with 13 bases between. This CDR3 has 12 residues. The germline V gene has CDR1 MNHEY and CDR2 SVGAGI. Sequencing used PBMCs, obtained around atezolizumab (anti-PD-L1) treatment. J is TRBJ2-3 and V is TRBV6-5, with D maybe TRBD2 (6 bases). This clonotype was sampled from a man between 70 and 80 years old with urothelial cancer. This CDR3 is CASHDAGNTQYF. The CDR3 DNA reads TGTGCCAGCCACGACGCGGGAAATACGCAGTATTTT.